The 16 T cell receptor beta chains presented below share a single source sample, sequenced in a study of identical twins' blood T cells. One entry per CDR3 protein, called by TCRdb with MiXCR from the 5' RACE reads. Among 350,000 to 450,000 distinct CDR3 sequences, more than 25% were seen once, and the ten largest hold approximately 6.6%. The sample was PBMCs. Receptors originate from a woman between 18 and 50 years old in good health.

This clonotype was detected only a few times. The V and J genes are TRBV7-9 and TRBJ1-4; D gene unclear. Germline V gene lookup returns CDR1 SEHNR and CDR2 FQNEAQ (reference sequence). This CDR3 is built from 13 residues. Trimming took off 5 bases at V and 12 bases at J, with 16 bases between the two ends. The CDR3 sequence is CASSLPPGSELFF. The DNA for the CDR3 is TGTGCCAGCAGCCTCCCCCCGGGATCGGAACTGTTTTTT.

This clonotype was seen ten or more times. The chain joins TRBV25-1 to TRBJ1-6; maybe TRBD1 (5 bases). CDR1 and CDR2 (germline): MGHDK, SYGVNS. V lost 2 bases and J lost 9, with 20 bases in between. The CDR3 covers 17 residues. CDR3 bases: TGTGCCAGCAGTGAAGTGGGACGGCGCATCGACCTTTCACCCCTCCACTTT. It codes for CASSEVGRRIDLSPLHF.

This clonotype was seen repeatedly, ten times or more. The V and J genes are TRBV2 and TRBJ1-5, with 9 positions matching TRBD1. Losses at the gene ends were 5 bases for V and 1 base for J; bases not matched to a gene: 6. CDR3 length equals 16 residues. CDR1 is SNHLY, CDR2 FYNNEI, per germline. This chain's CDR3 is CASSKDRGGSNQPQHF. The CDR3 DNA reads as TGTGCCAGCAGTAAGGACAGGGGAGGAAGCAATCAGCCCCAGCATTTT.

CDR3 in amino acids: CASSQHRMNTEAFF. Written as DNA, the CDR3 is TGCGCCAGCAGCCAGCACCGAATGAACACTGAAGCTTTCTTT. This rearrangement joins TRBV4-3 to TRBJ1-1; no clear D. There are 14 residues in the CDR3. Germline V gene lookup returns CDR1 LGHNA and CDR2 YSLEER. V lost 3 bases, J lost 0 bases, and 8 bases lay in between.

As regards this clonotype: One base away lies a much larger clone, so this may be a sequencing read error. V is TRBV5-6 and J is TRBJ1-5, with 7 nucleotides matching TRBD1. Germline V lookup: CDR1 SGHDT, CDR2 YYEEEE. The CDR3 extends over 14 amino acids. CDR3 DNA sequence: TGTGCCATCAGCCTCGGGACAGTCCATCAGCCCCAGCATTTT. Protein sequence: CAISLGTVHQPQHF.

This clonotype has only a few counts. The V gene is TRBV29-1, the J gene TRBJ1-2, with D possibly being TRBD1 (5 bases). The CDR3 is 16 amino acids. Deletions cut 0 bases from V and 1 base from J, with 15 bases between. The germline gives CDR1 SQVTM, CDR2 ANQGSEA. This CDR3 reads CSVEDRVEPSNYGYTF. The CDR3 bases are TGCAGCGTTGAAGACAGGGTCGAGCCAAGTAACTATGGCTACACCTTC.

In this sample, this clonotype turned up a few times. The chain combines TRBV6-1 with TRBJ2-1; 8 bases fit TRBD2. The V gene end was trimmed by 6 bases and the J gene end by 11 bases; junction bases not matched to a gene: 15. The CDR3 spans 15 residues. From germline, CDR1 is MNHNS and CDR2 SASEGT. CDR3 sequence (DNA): TGTGCCAGCAGCGAACGGGACCTCGCGGGGGGAAAGCAGTTCTTC. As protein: CASSERDLAGGKQFF.

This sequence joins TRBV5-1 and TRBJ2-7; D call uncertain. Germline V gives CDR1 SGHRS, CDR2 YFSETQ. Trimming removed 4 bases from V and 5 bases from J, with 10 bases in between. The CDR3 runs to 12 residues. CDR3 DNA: TGCGCCAGCAGCGAAGGGTCCAACGAGCAGTACTTC. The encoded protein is CASSEGSNEQYF.

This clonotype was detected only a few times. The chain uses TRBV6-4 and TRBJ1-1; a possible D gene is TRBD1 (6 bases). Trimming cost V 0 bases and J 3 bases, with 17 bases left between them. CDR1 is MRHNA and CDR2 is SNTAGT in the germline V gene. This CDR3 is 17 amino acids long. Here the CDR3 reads CASSDSIEGGADTEAFF. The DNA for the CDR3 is TGTGCCAGCAGTGACTCGATCGAGGGGGGCGCGGACACTGAAGCTTTCTTT.

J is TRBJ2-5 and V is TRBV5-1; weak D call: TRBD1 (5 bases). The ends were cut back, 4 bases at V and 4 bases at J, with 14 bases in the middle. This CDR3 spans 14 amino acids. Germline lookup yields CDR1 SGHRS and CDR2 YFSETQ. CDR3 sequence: CASSVTGPPETQYF. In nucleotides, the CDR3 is TGCGCCAGCAGCGTTACAGGTCCTCCAGAGACCCAGTACTTC.

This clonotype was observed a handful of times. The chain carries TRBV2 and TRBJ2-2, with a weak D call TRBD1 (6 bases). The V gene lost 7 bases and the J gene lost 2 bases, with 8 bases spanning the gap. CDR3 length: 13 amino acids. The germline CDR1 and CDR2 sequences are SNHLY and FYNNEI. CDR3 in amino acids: CASIQGNTGELFF. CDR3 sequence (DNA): TGTGCCAGCATACAGGGTAACACCGGGGAGCTGTTTTTT.

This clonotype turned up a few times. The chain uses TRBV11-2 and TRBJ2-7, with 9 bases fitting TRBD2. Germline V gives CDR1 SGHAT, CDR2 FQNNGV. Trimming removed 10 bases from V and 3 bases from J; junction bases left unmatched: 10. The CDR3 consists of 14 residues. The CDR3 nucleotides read TGTGCCACCCGAGCTAATAGCGGGAGCTACGAGCAGTACTTC. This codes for CATRANSGSYEQYF. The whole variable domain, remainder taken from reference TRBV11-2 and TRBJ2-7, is EAGVAQSPRYKIIEKRQSVAFWCNPISGHATLYWYQQILGQGPKLLIQFQNNGVVDDSQLPKDRFSAERLKGVDSTLKIQPAKLEDSAVYLCATRANSGSYEQYFGPGTRLTVT.

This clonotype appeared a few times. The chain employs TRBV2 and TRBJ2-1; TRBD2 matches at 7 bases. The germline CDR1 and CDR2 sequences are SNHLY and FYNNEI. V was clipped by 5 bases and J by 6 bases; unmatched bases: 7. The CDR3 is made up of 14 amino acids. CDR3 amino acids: CASSPRTSRNEQFF. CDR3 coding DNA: TGTGCCAGCAGTCCACGGACTAGTCGCAATGAGCAGTTCTTC.

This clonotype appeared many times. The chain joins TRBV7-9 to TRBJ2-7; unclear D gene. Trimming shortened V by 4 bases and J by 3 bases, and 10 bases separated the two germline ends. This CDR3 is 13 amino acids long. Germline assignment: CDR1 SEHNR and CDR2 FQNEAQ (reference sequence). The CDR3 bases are TGTGCCAGCAGCTCAGACAACCTCTACGAGCAGTACTTC. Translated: CASSSDNLYEQYF. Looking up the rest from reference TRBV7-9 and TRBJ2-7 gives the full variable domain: DTGVSQNPRHKITKRGQNVTFRCDPISEHNRLYWYRQTLGQGPEFLTYFQNEAQLEKSRLLSDRFSAERPKGSFSTLEIQRTEQGDSAMYLCASSSDNLYEQYFGPGTRLTVT.

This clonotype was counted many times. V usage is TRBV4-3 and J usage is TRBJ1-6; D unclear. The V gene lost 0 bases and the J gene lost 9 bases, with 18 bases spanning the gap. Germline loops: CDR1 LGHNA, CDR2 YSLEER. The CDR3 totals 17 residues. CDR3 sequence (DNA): TGCGCCAGCAGCCAAGAAACGAGCCTCCAGGCCTCTTCACCCCTCCACTTT. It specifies CASSQETSLQASSPLHF.

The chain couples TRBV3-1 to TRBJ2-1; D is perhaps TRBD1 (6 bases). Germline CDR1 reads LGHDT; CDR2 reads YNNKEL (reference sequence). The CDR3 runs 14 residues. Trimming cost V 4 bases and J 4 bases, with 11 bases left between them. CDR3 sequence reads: CASSLGTRYNEQFF. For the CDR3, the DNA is TGTGCCAGCAGCCTCGGGACAAGATACAATGAGCAGTTCTTC.